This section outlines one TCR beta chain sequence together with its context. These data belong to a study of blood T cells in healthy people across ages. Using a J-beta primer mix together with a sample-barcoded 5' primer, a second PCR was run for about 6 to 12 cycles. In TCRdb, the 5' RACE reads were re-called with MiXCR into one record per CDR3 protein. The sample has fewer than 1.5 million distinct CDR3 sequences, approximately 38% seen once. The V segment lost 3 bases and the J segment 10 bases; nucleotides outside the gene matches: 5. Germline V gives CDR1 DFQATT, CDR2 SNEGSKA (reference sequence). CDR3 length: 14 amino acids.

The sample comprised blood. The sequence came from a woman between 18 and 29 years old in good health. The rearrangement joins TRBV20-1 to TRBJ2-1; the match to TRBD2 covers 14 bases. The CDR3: CSARGLAGVSEQFF. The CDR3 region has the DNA TGCAGTGCTAGGGGACTAGCGGGAGTAAGCGAGCAGTTCTTC.